This T cell receptor (beta chain) comes out of a study of response to subunit inactivated influenza vaccine (dated 2018 in TCRdb). The study in broad terms: The study used deep quantitative T cell receptor repertoire profiling to track responses to a trivalent subunit inactivated influenza vaccine. General study outcomes and caveats: The authors proposed that each seasonal influenza vaccination may bring in only a limited number of new T cells.

Library preparation was by RT-PCR. The sequencing machine was an Illumina HiSeq 2500. The public reads were run again by TCRdb, first through fastp at Q25 and then through MiXCR, and only productive beta chains were kept. Rows with a matching CDR3 protein are joined into one entry that keeps the most common DNA and genes. The sample has approximately 300,000 distinct CDR3 sequences on record, 20% to 25% of them singletons. The top ten hold 10% of the sample. As encoded in the germline V gene, CDR1 is MNHNS while CDR2 is SASEGT. At the junction V is shortened by 3 bases and J by 4 bases, with 9 bases in between. The CDR3 numbers 13 residues from cysteine through phenylalanine. The entry retains the CDR3 DNA only, 39 bases that are in frame from base 1. This clonotype came up a few times. Its antigen target is currently unknown. No much larger clone exists at a distance of one base, and base qualities are not known.

The clonotype was recovered from a man aged 50 to 75 who received an inactivated influenza vaccine. Donor details come from another sample of the same person, matched by shared clones. Sequencing was performed on PBMCs from blood, taken about 19 months after vaccination. The rearrangement combines TRBV6-1 with TRBJ1-2, with the D gene uncertain. The CDR3 protein is CASSEMDGYGYTF. The DNA reads TGTGCCAGCAGTGAGATGGACGGCTATGGCTACACCTTC.